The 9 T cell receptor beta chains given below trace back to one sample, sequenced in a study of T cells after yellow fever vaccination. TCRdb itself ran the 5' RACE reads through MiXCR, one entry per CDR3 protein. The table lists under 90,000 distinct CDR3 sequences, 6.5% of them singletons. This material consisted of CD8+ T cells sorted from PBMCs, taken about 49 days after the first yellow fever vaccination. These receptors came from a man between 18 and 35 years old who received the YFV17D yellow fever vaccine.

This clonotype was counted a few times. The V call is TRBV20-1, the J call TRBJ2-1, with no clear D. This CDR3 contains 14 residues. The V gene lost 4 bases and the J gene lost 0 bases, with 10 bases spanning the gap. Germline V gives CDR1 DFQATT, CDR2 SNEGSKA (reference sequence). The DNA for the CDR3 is TGCAGTGCTACAGGACCTAGCTCCTACAATGAGCAGTTCTTC. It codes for CSATGPSSYNEQFF.

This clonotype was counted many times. CDR3 nucleotides: TGTGCCACCAGTGACTCGACAGTGGGCTATGGCTACACCTTC. Its translation is CATSDSTVGYGYTF. The V and J genes are TRBV24-1 and TRBJ1-2, with D possibly matching TRBD1 (5 bases). From germline, CDR1 is KGHDR and CDR2 SFDVKD. With 4 bases removed from V and 4 bases from J, the gap between germline ends came to 12 bases. CDR3 length: 14 amino acids.

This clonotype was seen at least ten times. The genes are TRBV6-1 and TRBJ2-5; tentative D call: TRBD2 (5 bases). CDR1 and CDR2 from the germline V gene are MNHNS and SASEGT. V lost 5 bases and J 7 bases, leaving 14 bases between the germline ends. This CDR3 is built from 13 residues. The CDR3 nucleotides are TGTGCCAGCAGTCTAGGACTTCACGGGACCCAGTACTTC. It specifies CASSLGLHGTQYF.

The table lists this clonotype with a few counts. The CDR3 bases are TGCGCCAGCAGCCTAAATGCAGGAGGGTATAATTCACCCCTCCACTTT. This translates into CASSLNAGGYNSPLHF. The chain has TRBV5-1 and TRBJ1-6; D not certain. Trimming took off 4 bases at V and 4 bases at J, with 15 bases between the two ends. Germline V gene lookup returns CDR1 SGHRS and CDR2 YFSETQ. This CDR3 has 16 residues.

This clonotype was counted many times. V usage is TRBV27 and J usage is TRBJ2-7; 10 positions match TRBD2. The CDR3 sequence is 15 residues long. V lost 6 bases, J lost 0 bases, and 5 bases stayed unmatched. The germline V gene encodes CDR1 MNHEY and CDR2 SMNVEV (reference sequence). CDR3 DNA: TGTGCCAGCAGCACCTGGACTAGCGGCTCCTACGAGCAGTACTTC. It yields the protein CASSTWTSGSYEQYF.

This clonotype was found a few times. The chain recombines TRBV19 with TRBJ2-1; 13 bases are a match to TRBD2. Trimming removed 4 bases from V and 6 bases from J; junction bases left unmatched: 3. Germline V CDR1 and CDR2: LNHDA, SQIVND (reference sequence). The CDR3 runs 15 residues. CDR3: CASSKTSGGANEQFF. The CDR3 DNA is TGTGCCAGTAGTAAAACTAGCGGGGGGGCCAATGAGCAGTTCTTC.

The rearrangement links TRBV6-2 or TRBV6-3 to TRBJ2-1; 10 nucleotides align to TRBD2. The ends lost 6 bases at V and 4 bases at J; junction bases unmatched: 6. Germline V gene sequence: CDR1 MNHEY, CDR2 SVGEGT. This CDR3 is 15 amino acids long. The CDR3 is CASRLSGGGYNEQFF. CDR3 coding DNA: TGTGCCAGCAGGCTGAGCGGGGGGGGATACAATGAGCAGTTCTTC.

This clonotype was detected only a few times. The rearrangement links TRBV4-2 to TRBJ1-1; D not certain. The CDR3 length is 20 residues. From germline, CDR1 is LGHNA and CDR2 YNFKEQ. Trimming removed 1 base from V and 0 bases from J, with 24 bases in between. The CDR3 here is CASSQVWADQSTTMNTEAFF. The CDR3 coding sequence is TGTGCCAGCAGCCAAGTATGGGCCGACCAGTCCACTACAATGAACACTGAAGCTTTCTTT.

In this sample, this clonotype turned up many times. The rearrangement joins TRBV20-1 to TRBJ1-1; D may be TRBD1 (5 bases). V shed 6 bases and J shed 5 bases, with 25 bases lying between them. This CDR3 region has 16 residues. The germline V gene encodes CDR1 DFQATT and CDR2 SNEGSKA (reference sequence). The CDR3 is CSAPVTDNGGITEAFF. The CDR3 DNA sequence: TGCAGTGCCCCCGTAACGGACAATGGGGGGATTACTGAAGCTTTCTTT.